This T cell receptor beta chain was recorded in a study of T cells in localized non-small cell lung cancer. Study outcomes and limitations: Because sequencing included only one region (of the tumor), heterogeneity remains possible. Appearances in adjacent lung were noted for a median roughly 50 of the top 100 tumor clones.

Generated by immunoSEQ multiplex PCR, the TCRdb table keeps only in-frame clones and is missing some. The table records 9,000 or so clones, about 90% of them present only once. The CDR3 totals 16 residues. V lost 0 bases, J lost 5 bases, and 8 bases stayed unmatched. The germline V gene encodes CDR1 MGHRA and CDR2 YSYEKL. Points on this clone: No antigen is known for it.

The TCR was taken from a woman aged 35-70 years with stage I squamous cell lung carcinoma. The rearrangement joins TRBV4-1 to TRBJ2-7, with 9 bases that match TRBD1. The sample was peripheral blood, taken before any cancer treatment. The CDR3, as DNA: TGCGCCAGCAGCCAAGATCCGTTGGACAGGGGCGACGAGCAGTACTTC. This translates into CASSQDPLDRGDEQYF.